Listed here are 26 T cell receptor beta chains from one sample, sequenced in a study of blood T cell repertoires in COVID-19 (dated by TCRdb to the early 2020s). The method behind the library was the immunoSEQ multiplex PCR assay. TCRdb retrieved this table from immuneACCESS and kept in-frame rearrangements only. Not all clones are present; in checked studies, unresolved V genes account for under half, and no reason is known for the remainder. The sample has about 85,000 clones on record, around nine tenths of them singletons. Around 5% of the sample goes to the ten largest clones. Material: peripheral blood. Receptor source: an elderly woman with acute or convalescent COVID-19.

V usage is TRBV7-8 and J usage is TRBJ2-1; TRBD2 matches 8 bases. The CDR3 covers 17 residues. With V trimmed by 0 bases and J by 5 bases, 9 bases remained unmatched. Germline-derived CDR1 and CDR2 are SGHVS and FQNEAQ. CDR3 residues: CASSLAGSGRPNNEQFF. The DNA for the CDR3 is TGTGCCAGCAGCTTAGCGGGGAGCGGGAGACCAAACAATGAGCAGTTCTTC.

The rearrangement uses TRBV11-2 and TRBJ2-2; 7 bases fit TRBD2. The trim removed 4 bases at V and 2 bases at J, leaving 7 bases unmatched. Germline V CDR1 and CDR2: SGHAT, FQNNGV. CDR3 size: 16 residues. The CDR3 nucleotides are TGTGCCAGCAGCTACCGAGCGGGGCCCAACACCGGGGAGCTGTTTTTT. Encoded protein: CASSYRAGPNTGELFF.

The chain recombines TRBV7-2 with TRBJ2-5; TRBD2 matches 15 bases. CDR1 and CDR2 from the germline V gene are SGHTA and FQGNSA. This CDR3 has 17 residues. After removal of 5 bases from V and 5 bases from J, the junction contained 9 bases not matched to a gene. As DNA, the CDR3 is TGTGCCAGCAGCCCTGGACTAGCGGGGGGGCCGGGTGAGACCCAGTACTTC. This codes for CASSPGLAGGPGETQYF. The full variable domain, rest sourced from reference TRBV7-2 and TRBJ2-5, is GAGVSQSPSNKVTEKGKDVELRCDPISGHTALYWYRQSLGQGLEFLIYFQGNSAPDKSGLPSDRFSAERTGGSVSTLTIQRTQQEDSAVYLCASSPGLAGGPGETQYFGPGTRLLVL.

This clone was detected once. The chain couples TRBV5-1 to TRBJ2-3; D perhaps matches TRBD2 (6 bases). The length of the CDR3 is 15 residues. Germline V CDR1 and CDR2: SGHRS, YFSETQ. Trimming took off 2 bases at V and 2 bases at J, with 12 bases between the two ends. The CDR3 bases are TGCGCCAGCAGCTTAGGGGACTCTTTCACAGATACGCAGTATTTT. This encodes CASSLGDSFTDTQYF.

This chain joins TRBV18 and TRBJ2-1; 9 bases are a match to TRBD2. There are 16 residues in the CDR3. Germline V CDR1 and CDR2: KGHSH, LQKENI. The trim removed 2 bases at V and 2 bases at J, leaving 4 bases unmatched. DNA of the CDR3: TGTGCCAGCTCACCAGCTTCTAGCGGGGCCTACAATGAGCAGTTCTTC. Amino acids: CASSPASSGAYNEQFF. The full variable domain, rest sourced from reference TRBV18 and TRBJ2-1, is NAGVMQNPRHLVRRRGQEARLRCSPMKGHSHVYWYRQLPEEGLKFMVYLQKENIIDESGMPKERFSAEFPKEGPSILRIQQVVRGDSAAYFCASSPASSGAYNEQFFGPGTRLTVL.

The chain combines TRBV30 with TRBJ2-1, with D tentatively TRBD2 (6 bases). Germline values: CDR1 GTSNPN, CDR2 SVGIG (reference sequence). CDR3 length: 12 residues. Trimming removed 2 bases from V and 7 bases from J, with 9 bases in between. CDR3 sequence (DNA): TGTGCCTGGAGTCGACTAGTTAATGAGCAGTTCTTC. Amino acid sequence: CAWSRLVNEQFF.

This chain uses TRBV9 with TRBJ2-1; the match to TRBD1 covers 7 bases. Germline V gene data show CDR1 as SGDLS and CDR2 as YYNGEE. J gave up 1 base and V 3 bases, and 1 base lay outside the gene matches. This CDR3 has 14 amino acids. The CDR3 bases are TGTGCCAGCAGCGGACAGGGTTCCTACAATGAGCAGTTCTTC. Encoded protein: CASSGQGSYNEQFF.

The chain links TRBV5-6 to TRBJ1-6; D perhaps matches TRBD1 (6 bases). The V gene lost 1 base and the J gene lost 6 bases, with 14 bases spanning the gap. CDR1 and CDR2 from the germline V gene are SGHDT and YYEEEE. The CDR3 has 16 amino acids. The CDR3 spells CASSLLGRGGNSPLHF. CDR3 DNA: TGTGCCAGCAGCTTGCTCGGCAGGGGTGGTAATTCACCCCTCCACTTT.

V is TRBV9 and J is TRBJ2-2; TRBD1 is a possible D gene (5 bases). The germline V and J ends were trimmed by 0 bases and 7 bases, with 10 bases remaining between them. CDR1 is SGDLS, CDR2 YYNGEE, per germline. CDR3 length equals 14 residues. CDR3 in amino acids: CASSVEGVGGELFF. CDR3 in DNA: TGTGCCAGCAGCGTAGAAGGGGTCGGCGGGGAGCTGTTTTTT.

The V gene is TRBV6-5, the J gene TRBJ2-7, with TRBD2 matching over 7 bases. The CDR3 contains 15 residues. Germline V gene data show CDR1 as MNHEY and CDR2 as SVGAGI. V was pared by 0 bases and J by 3 bases, with 5 bases of the junction left unmatched. In nucleotides, the CDR3 is TGTGCCAGCAGTTACTCGGTGGGACTACTCTACGAGCAGTACTTC. It translates to CASSYSVGLLYEQYF.

The V call is TRBV4-2, the J call TRBJ2-7; 8 bases align to TRBD2. The CDR3 is 19 residues long. The germline gives CDR1 LGHNA, CDR2 YNFKEQ. Losses at the gene ends were 3 bases for V and 3 bases for J; bases not matched to a gene: 19. The CDR3 region has the DNA TGTGCCAGCAGCCACGCATCCGGGCTAGCGGGCCCTCAAGTCTACGAGCAGTACTTC. This translates into CASSHASGLAGPQVYEQYF.

V gene TRBV6-4 combines with J gene TRBJ1-2; no firm D call. Trimming pared 4 bases from V and 9 bases from J, leaving 12 bases between. Per the germline V gene, CDR1 is MRHNA and CDR2 is SNTAGT. CDR3 length: 12 amino acids. Here the CDR3 reads CASSGRRVCYTF. For the CDR3, the DNA is TGTGCCAGCAGTGGTCGACGGGTCTGCTACACCTTC.

The chain carries TRBV5-1 and TRBJ1-2; D perhaps matches TRBD1 (6 bases). Trimming pared 0 bases from V and 8 bases from J, leaving 11 bases between. Germline V gene data show CDR1 as SGHRS and CDR2 as YFSETQ. This CDR3 is built from 13 residues. CDR3 coding DNA: TGCGCCAGCAGCTTGGTGGGGGCTGGCGGCTACACCTTC. This sequence encodes CASSLVGAGGYTF.

This chain connects TRBV11-2 to TRBJ1-2; no clear D. Trimming cost V 1 base and J 4 bases, with 13 bases left between them. The germline V gene encodes CDR1 SGHAT and CDR2 FQNNGV. The CDR3 extends over 15 amino acids. For the CDR3, the DNA is TGTGCCAGCAGCTTAGTGGAGGGATGGGGCTATGGCTACACCTTC. Its translation is CASSLVEGWGYGYTF.

The chain has TRBV7-8 and TRBJ1-2, with a possible D match to TRBD1 (6 bases). Germline-derived CDR1 and CDR2 are SGHVS and FQNEAQ. V shed 6 bases and J shed 4 bases, with 9 bases lying between them. This CDR3 is built from 12 residues. The DNA of the CDR3 is TGTGCCAGCAGGGGGGCGGGCTATGGCTACACCTTC. Amino acids: CASRGAGYGYTF.

This clone appeared a single time. The chain is built from TRBV2 and TRBJ2-3; the match to TRBD2 covers 9 bases. V trimming: 6 bases; J trimming: 8 bases; junction bases outside the gene matches: 12. The CDR3 loop spans 15 amino acids. From germline, CDR1 is SNHLY and CDR2 FYNNEI. The CDR3, as DNA: TGTGCCAGCAGCCCAACCAGCGGGGGGCCAGGTACGCAGTATTTT. Its translation is CASSPTSGGPGTQYF.

The chain uses TRBV3-1 (or the pseudogene TRBV3-2) and TRBJ1-4; 9 bases align to TRBD1. The CDR3 consists of 15 residues. V shed 2 bases and J 7 bases; nucleotides not matched to a gene: 5. Germline CDR1 reads LGHDT; CDR2 reads YNNKEL (reference sequence). CDR3 region: CASSQIGQGSEKLFF. CDR3 nucleotide sequence: TGTGCCAGCAGCCAAATCGGACAGGGGTCTGAAAAACTGTTTTTT.

The chain carries TRBV5-6 and TRBJ2-3, with D possibly matching TRBD2 (6 bases). The CDR3 covers 16 residues. Looked up from germline, CDR1 is SGHDT and CDR2 is YYEEEE. Trimming cost V 6 bases and J 4 bases, with 21 bases left between them. As DNA, the CDR3 is TGTGCCAGCACCTCGCTCGGAGGGCGGGGTTCAGATACGCAGTATTTT. Residues: CASTSLGGRGSDTQYF.

Of note for this clone: At one boundary the junction diverges from the germline segment, which might be a read error. The chain couples TRBV12-5 to TRBJ1-4; a possible D gene is TRBD1 (6 bases). This CDR3 has 14 amino acids. Germline assignment: CDR1 LGHNT and CDR2 FRNRAP. In nucleotides, the CDR3 is TGTGCTAGTGGTTTGACAGGGTCTAATCAAAAACTGTTTTTT. Amino acid sequence: CASGLTGSNQKLFF.

J is TRBJ2-7 and V is TRBV7-3; maybe TRBD1 (5 bases). The CDR3 runs to 18 residues. The germline V and J ends were trimmed by 3 bases and 1 base, with 22 bases remaining between them. Germline loops: CDR1 SGHTA, CDR2 FQGTGA. The CDR3 DNA reads as TGTGCCAGCAGCTTTTCTGACAGTTCCGTCCTCCATTCCTACGAGCAGTACTTC. The encoded protein is CASSFSDSSVLHSYEQYF.

The chain couples TRBV7-2 to TRBJ2-5, with a weak D call TRBD2 (6 bases). The germline V and J ends were trimmed by 5 bases and 2 bases, with 9 bases remaining between them. Germline V gene lookup returns CDR1 SGHTA and CDR2 FQGNSA. CDR3 size: 13 residues. The CDR3 loop is CASSLGLQETQYF. CDR3 sequence (DNA): TGTGCCAGCAGCCTCGGACTACAAGAGACCCAGTACTTC.

The genes are TRBV19 and TRBJ2-1; possible D gene TRBD2, 5 bases. Germline loops: CDR1 LNHDA, CDR2 SQIVND (reference sequence). This CDR3 is 15 amino acids long. V was pared by 6 bases and J by 5 bases, with 17 bases between. CDR3 residues: CASSRSLQRNNEQFF. In nucleotides, the CDR3 is TGTGCCAGTAGCCGATCCCTCCAGCGGAACAATGAGCAGTTCTTC.

V gene TRBV9 combines with J gene TRBJ1-2, with 7 bases that match TRBD1. The CDR3 contains 15 residues. Trimming at V came to 4 bases and at J to 3 bases, leaving 9 bases not matched to a gene. Germline CDR1 is SGDLS and CDR2 is YYNGEE. CDR3 sequence (DNA): TGTGCCAGCAGCTCTAGACAGGGCGGCGACTATGGCTACACCTTC. It codes for CASSSRQGGDYGYTF.

This chain connects TRBV6-6 to TRBJ2-3, with TRBD1 matching 7 bases. V gave up 8 bases and J gave up 3 bases; unmatched junction bases: 2. Germline V gives CDR1 MNHNY, CDR2 SVGAGI (reference sequence). This CDR3 comprises 12 residues. The DNA of the CDR3 is TGTGCCAGCGAGGGGGCGACAGATACGCAGTATTTT. Translating gives CASEGATDTQYF.

The V gene is TRBV7-2, the J gene TRBJ2-2, with TRBD1 identical over 10 bases. Losses at the gene ends were 3 bases for V and 2 bases for J; bases not matched to a gene: 3. CDR1 is SGHTA, CDR2 FQGNSA, per germline. The CDR3 spans 16 residues. In nucleotides, the CDR3 is TGTGCCAGCAGCTTGGGACAGGGGATCAACACCGGGGAGCTGTTTTTT. Protein sequence: CASSLGQGINTGELFF.

The chain carries TRBV6-2 or TRBV6-3 and TRBJ2-7; 8 nucleotides agree with TRBD1. Germline V gene sequence: CDR1 MNHEY, CDR2 SVGEGT. The CDR3 spans 14 residues. The V and J ends lost 5 bases and 7 bases, in that order; junction bases with no gene match: 10. In DNA form, the CDR3 reads TGTGCCAGCAGTCGTACAGGGGGATTTCCGGAGCAGTACTTC. Translating gives CASSRTGGFPEQYF.